A selection of T cell receptor beta chains follows, all from one sample in a study of shared clonotypes between healthy human individuals. Generated by immunoSEQ multiplex PCR, the TCRdb table keeps only in-frame clones and is missing some. The sample carries roughly 2,500,000 clones, over 85% recorded once. Source material: naive CD4+ T cells from PBMCs. The receptors were sampled from a man between 18 and 29 years old in good health. Some clones in this sample may be carry-over from other donors' samples. CDR3s include the opening cysteine and the closing phenylalanine or tryptophan. Each record gives: J gene, D gene, clone size, V gene, CDR3 protein, CDR3 DNA. The D gene is left open where the match is weak. For some rows the clone size is stated as once, few or many, or as a class when expanded; others skip it.

>TRBJ2-3|NA|NA|TRBV7-8
CALKEEFSTDTQYF
TGTGCCCTCAAGGAGGAGTTTAGCACAGATACGCAGTATTTT
>TRBJ2-7|NA|NA|TRBV7-2
CASSLLQSYEQYF
TGTGCCAGCAGCTTACTGCAGTCCTACGAGCAGTACTTC
>TRBJ2-3|NA|once|TRBV28
CASSFVGSPTQYF
TGTGCCAGCAGTTTCGTGGGAAGCCCTACCCAGTATTTT
>TRBJ2-7|NA|NA|TRBV5-1
CASSLAAGKHYEQYF
TGCGCCAGCAGCTTGGCGGCAGGAAAACACTACGAGCAGTACTTC
>TRBJ2-1|TRBD2|NA|TRBV7-3
CASSLMRGSGSYNEQFF
TGTGCCAGCAGCTTAATGCGGGGGAGTGGCTCCTACAATGAGCAGTTCTTC
>TRBJ1-3|NA|NA|TRBV9
CASSSRDIGNTIYF
TGTGCCAGCAGCTCCAGGGATATAGGAAACACCATATATTTT
>TRBJ1-4|TRBD1|NA|TRBV4-1
CASSRTPEGQGGGEKLFF
TGCGCCAGCAGCAGGACCCCAGAGGGACAGGGGGGAGGTGAAAAACTGTTTTTT
>TRBJ1-1|NA|NA|TRBV29-1
CSVVRGNTEAFF
TGCAGCGTTGTTCGGGGAAACACTGAAGCTTTCTTT
>TRBJ2-7|NA|NA|TRBV7-9
CASSLDDSLPQYF
TGTGCCAGCAGCTTAGATGACAGCCTTCCCCAGTACTTC
>TRBJ2-3|NA|NA|TRBV5-4
CASSLAGGGEADTQYF
TGTGCCAGCAGCTTGGCCGGAGGGGGTGAAGCAGATACGCAGTATTTT
>TRBJ1-2|TRBD1|NA|TRBV30
CAWSQGARAYGYTF
TGTGCCTGGAGCCAGGGGGCGCGAGCCTATGGCTACACCTTC
>TRBJ2-7|NA|NA|TRBV30
CAWSGLFSGNYYEQYF
TGTGCCTGGAGCGGGTTATTTAGCGGAAACTACTACGAGCAGTACTTC
>TRBJ1-3|TRBD1|NA|TRBV28
CASTSTGTGNTIYF
TGTGCCAGCACGTCGACAGGGACTGGAAACACCATATATTTT
>TRBJ2-1|TRBD2|NA|TRBV5-1
CASSLEVSSGRDSYNEQFF
TGCGCCAGCAGCTTGGAGGTGTCTAGCGGGAGGGACTCCTACAATGAGCAGTTCTTC
>TRBJ2-7|NA|NA|TRBV6-6
CASSYSTRDVYEQYF
TGTGCCAGCAGTTACTCCACTAGGGACGTCTACGAGCAGTACTTC